The source of this T cell receptor (beta chain) is a study of blood T cell repertoires in COVID-19. This clone was detected a few times. Trimming removed 5 bases at V and 5 bases at J, with 13 bases between. Germline assignment: CDR1 KGHDR and CDR2 SFDVKD. This CDR3 is built from 14 residues. Method: immunoSEQ multiplex PCR; TCRdb's copy keeps in-frame clones and lacks some. The sample has about 200,000 clones, approximately 90% seen once. The material sequenced was peripheral blood. The TCR comes from a man in his sixties with COVID-19, enrolled during active disease. The chain employs TRBV24-1 and TRBJ2-3; tentatively, D is TRBD1 (6 bases). This chain's CDR3 is CATSASQGLDTQYF. Here the CDR3 DNA reads TGTGCCACCAGTGCATCACAGGGATTAGATACGCAGTATTTT.